The sequence of this TCR beta chain was determined in a study of shared clonotypes between healthy human individuals. Losses at the gene ends were 4 bases for V and 7 bases for J; bases not matched to a gene: 11. The V gene's germline CDR1 is SNHLY and CDR2 FYNNEI. The CDR3 runs 16 residues. Study-wide results and limits: Represented diversity (both genetic and exposure-history) was limited by the small number of donors.

All of the donors resided in Nashville, Tennessee, and each was a Caucasian adult. Sequencing of unsorted PBMC DNA was carried out using ten immunoSEQ deep assay plates. Sequencing used immunoSEQ multiplex PCR; TCRdb keeps in-frame clones, though not all of them. Among 400,000 to 500,000 clones listed, 76% were seen once. A word on this clone: Its target is unknown.

The specimen was PBMCs. This TCR was recovered from a woman in her 40s in good health. Some clones in this sample may be carry-over from other donors' samples. The rearrangement links TRBV2 to TRBJ2-3; 10 nucleotides line up with TRBD2. As DNA, the CDR3 is TGTGCCAGCAGTGCAAGTCTAGCGGGAGTCCATCATACGCAGTATTTT. This translates into CASSASLAGVHHTQYF. Based on the CDR3 plus reference TRBV2 and TRBJ2-3, the full variable domain is EPEVTQTPSHQVTQMGQEVILRCVPISNHLYFYWYRQILGQKVEFLVSFYNNEISEKSEIFDDQFSVERPDGSNFTLKIRSTKLEDSAMYFCASSASLAGVHHTQYFGPGTRLTVL.